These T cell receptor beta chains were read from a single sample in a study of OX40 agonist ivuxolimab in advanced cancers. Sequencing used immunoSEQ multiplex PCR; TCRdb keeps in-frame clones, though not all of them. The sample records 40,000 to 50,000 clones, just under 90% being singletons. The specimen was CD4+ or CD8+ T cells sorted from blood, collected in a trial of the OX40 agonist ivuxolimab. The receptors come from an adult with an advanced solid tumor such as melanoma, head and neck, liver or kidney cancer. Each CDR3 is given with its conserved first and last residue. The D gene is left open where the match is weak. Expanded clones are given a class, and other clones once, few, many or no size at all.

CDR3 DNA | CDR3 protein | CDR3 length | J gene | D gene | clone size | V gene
TGTGCCAGCAGCGAGGGGTCGGACACTGAAGCTTTCTTT | CASSEGSDTEAFF | 13 | TRBJ1-1 | NA | NA | TRBV9
TGTGCCAGCGGTCTTGGGACGGGGAATTCACCCCTCCACTTT | CASGLGTGNSPLHF | 14 | TRBJ1-6 | NA | NA | TRBV28
TGTGCCAGCAGTGAATATGGACAGTTCTACGAGCAGTACTTC | CASSEYGQFYEQYF | 14 | TRBJ2-7 | NA | NA | TRBV6-1
TGTGCCAGCAGGCGGACAGGCTATGGCTACACCTTC | CASRRTGYGYTF | 12 | TRBJ1-2 | TRBD1 | NA | TRBV2
TGTGCCAGCAGCCTGCTAGCGGGAACCCCAGATACGCAGTATTTT | CASSLLAGTPDTQYF | 15 | TRBJ2-3 | TRBD2 | NA | TRBV9
TGTGCCAGCAGCTTAGCTCTAACAGGGGCTAACTATGGCTACACCTTC | CASSLALTGANYGYTF | 16 | TRBJ1-2 | TRBD1 | few | TRBV7-8
TGTGCCTGGAGTGCTCCGAGGGACAGGGGGCGCGAGACCCAGTACTTC | CAWSAPRDRGRETQYF | 16 | TRBJ2-5 | TRBD1 | NA | TRBV30
TGCAGCGTGGCCCCACTGAACACTGAAGCTTTCTTT | CSVAPLNTEAFF | 12 | TRBJ1-1 | NA | NA | TRBV29-1
TGTGCCAGCTCACCCGGACAGGGATTTAGATATGGCTACACCTTC | CASSPGQGFRYGYTF | 15 | TRBJ1-2 | TRBD1 | NA | TRBV18
TGTGCCTGGAGCCAGGGAGACACCGGGGAGCTGTTTTTT | CAWSQGDTGELFF | 13 | TRBJ2-2 | NA | few | TRBV30
TGTGCCAGCAGTGGCAGTGCGGGGAGGTCCTACGAGCAGTACTTC | CASSGSAGRSYEQYF | 15 | TRBJ2-7 | NA | NA | TRBV2
TGTGCCAGCAGCTTCGAGGAGGTGGAGCAGTACTTC | CASSFEEVEQYF | 12 | TRBJ2-7 | NA | NA | TRBV11-2
TGTGCCAGCAGCTTAGCTCTACACCATAGTTCACCCCTCCACTTT | CASSLALHHSSPLHF | 15 | TRBJ1-6 | NA | NA | TRBV7-2
TGTGCCAGCAGCCAAGAGATGGGAAAAAATTCACCCCTCCACTTT | CASSQEMGKNSPLHF | 15 | TRBJ1-6 | NA | NA | TRBV14
TGTGCCAGCAGTCCGGGACTAGCGGCCTACAATGAGCAGTTCTTC | CASSPGLAAYNEQFF | 15 | TRBJ2-1 | TRBD2 | NA | TRBV6-5
TGCGCCAGCAGCAGAACGGGGGACAACACTGAAGCTTTCTTT | CASSRTGDNTEAFF | 14 | TRBJ1-1 | NA | NA | TRBV5-1
TGTGCCAGCAGCTTAGCGGGAACAACCAATGAGCAGTTCTTC | CASSLAGTTNEQFF | 14 | TRBJ2-1 | NA | NA | TRBV7-9
TGTGCCAGCAGTTTAATTCCGGGTCATGGGGCTTTCTTT | CASSLIPGHGAFF | 13 | TRBJ1-1 | NA | NA | TRBV27
TGCGCCAGCAGCTTGGCCGGGACAGGTGGCGGTCGGATTGAGACCCAGTACTTC | CASSLAGTGGGRIETQYF | 18 | TRBJ2-5 | TRBD1 | once | TRBV5-1
TGTGCCAGCAGTGAGGGACTAGCGGGAACCTACGAGCAGTACTTC | CASSEGLAGTYEQYF | 15 | TRBJ2-7 | TRBD2 | NA | TRBV2
TGCAGCGTTGAGGACCGGGACGGCCGATACGAGCAGTACTTC | CSVEDRDGRYEQYF | 14 | TRBJ2-7 | NA | NA | TRBV29-1
TGCGCCAGCAGTAGCCAAGACTGGATAGAGACCCAGTACTTC | CASSSQDWIETQYF | 14 | TRBJ2-5 | NA | NA | TRBV5-1
TGTGCCAGCAGCATAGGACAGGCCTCCTACTACGAGCAGTACTTC | CASSIGQASYYEQYF | 15 | TRBJ2-7 | TRBD1 | NA | TRBV5-5
TGTGCCAGCTTGGGTGGATGGAGCTCCTACAATGAGCAGTTCTTC | CASLGGWSSYNEQFF | 15 | TRBJ2-1 | NA | NA | TRBV18
TGTGCCAGCAGCTTAGTTTCGGGGGAGACCCAGTACTTC | CASSLVSGETQYF | 13 | TRBJ2-5 | NA | once | TRBV11-2
TGTGCCAGCAGTGTGGTCGTAGGCCAGCCCCAGCATTTT | CASSVVVGQPQHF | 13 | TRBJ1-5 | NA | NA | TRBV6-1
TGTGCCAGCAGCGTCGACTCCTATAATTCACCCCTCCACTTT | CASSVDSYNSPLHF | 14 | TRBJ1-6 | NA | NA | TRBV9
TGTGCCAGCAGCTTAGTGGGGGGGCCCCAGCATTTT | CASSLVGGPQHF | 12 | TRBJ1-5 | NA | medium-sized | TRBV7-9
TGTGCCAGTAAGGGCCAGGGCGGGAATGAGCAGTTCTTC | CASKGQGGNEQFF | 13 | TRBJ2-1 | NA | few | TRBV19
TGTGCCAGCAGCTGGGGGAGGGGCTCTGGAAACACCATATATTTT | CASSWGRGSGNTIYF | 15 | TRBJ1-3 | NA | NA | TRBV5-4
TGTGCCAGTAGAACAGCCAGCAACAATGAGCAGTTCTTC | CASRTASNNEQFF | 13 | TRBJ2-1 | NA | NA | TRBV19
TGTGCCAGCAGCTCCTCCCAGCTGAAGTACTTC | CASSSSQLKYF | 11 | TRBJ2-7 | NA | few | TRBV7-3
TGCGCCAGCAGCTTGGACAGGGCGCATAATGAAAAACTGTTTTTT | CASSLDRAHNEKLFF | 15 | TRBJ1-4 | NA | NA | TRBV5-1
TGCGCCAGCAGCCAAAGACAGGGGAGCTCCTATAATTCACCCCTCCACTTT | CASSQRQGSSYNSPLHF | 17 | TRBJ1-6 | TRBD1 | NA | TRBV4-1
TGTGCCAGTACCCGACAGGGGGCCTACGAGCAGTACTTC | CASTRQGAYEQYF | 13 | TRBJ2-7 | TRBD1 | NA | TRBV19
TGTGCCAGCAGTGAAAGCCAGCAAGAGACCCAGTACTTC | CASSESQQETQYF | 13 | TRBJ2-5 | NA | few | TRBV6-1
TGTGCCAGCAGTGAATTGGAGACCCAGTACTTC | CASSELETQYF | 11 | TRBJ2-5 | NA | NA | TRBV6-1
TGTGCCAGTAGTGACTGGGGGCAGACAGGGAACCAGCCCCAGCATTTT | CASSDWGQTGNQPQHF | 16 | TRBJ1-5 | TRBD1 | many | TRBV19
TGTGCCAGCAGTGGGACAGGGTTTGACTATGGCTACACCTTC | CASSGTGFDYGYTF | 14 | TRBJ1-2 | TRBD1 | NA | TRBV2
TGTGCCAGCAGTCCCGGGACAGGGGGCTTTGAAAACACCATATATTTT | CASSPGTGGFENTIYF | 16 | TRBJ1-3 | TRBD1 | NA | TRBV6-6
TGTGCCAGCAGCGTAGGACCGTCTAGCGGGGGGGCCTTGTCCGGGGAGCTGTTTTTT | CASSVGPSSGGALSGELFF | 19 | TRBJ2-2 | TRBD2 | once | TRBV9
TGTGCCAGCAGCTTAGGGCAGGGGAACACTGAAGCTTTCTTT | CASSLGQGNTEAFF | 14 | TRBJ1-1 | NA | NA | TRBV7-3
TGCGCCAGCAGTGAGTCGGCGGGAGGAACCGGGGAGCTGTTTTTT | CASSESAGGTGELFF | 15 | TRBJ2-2 | TRBD2 | NA | TRBV10-2
TGTGCCAGCAGCTTAAGAGGTTCGGGATTAGAGACCCAGTACTTC | CASSLRGSGLETQYF | 15 | TRBJ2-5 | NA | NA | TRBV7-3
TGCGCCAGCAGCTTGACAGGGGTGAACACTGAAGCTTTCTTT | CASSLTGVNTEAFF | 14 | TRBJ1-1 | TRBD1 | NA | TRBV5-1
TGTGCCAGCAGTGGACAGGGGGCAAATCAGCCCCAGCATTTT | CASSGQGANQPQHF | 14 | TRBJ1-5 | TRBD1 | NA | TRBV2
TGTGCCAGCAGCTTAGGACTGAACAATGAGCAGTTCTTC | CASSLGLNNEQFF | 13 | TRBJ2-1 | NA | NA | TRBV7-3
TGCGCCAGCAGCCACGGGCCCGAGGAGCAGTACTTC | CASSHGPEEQYF | 12 | TRBJ2-7 | NA | once | TRBV5-1
TGTGCCAGCAGCGCTCTCAGCTCTGGAAACACCATATATTTT | CASSALSSGNTIYF | 14 | TRBJ1-3 | NA | once | TRBV6-4
TGTGCCAGCAGCTTAGCGGTGGGAGAGACCCAGTACTTC | CASSLAVGETQYF | 13 | TRBJ2-5 | NA | NA | TRBV7-2
TGCGCCAGCAGCACAACTAGTCCCCCCCAGTTCTTC | CASSTTSPPQFF | 12 | TRBJ2-1 | NA | NA | TRBV5-1